This T cell receptor (beta chain) was captured by sequencing in a study of shared clonotypes between healthy human individuals. Findings and limits, study-wide: The study found lower generation probabilities in non-shared clonotypes than in those shared by all four donors.

Details on this clone: Its antigen is not known.

This CDR3 is 14 amino acids long. With V trimmed by 8 bases and J by 1 base, 7 bases remained unmatched. Germline V gives CDR1 LNHDA, CDR2 SQIVND (reference sequence). Several immunoSEQ plates received, in even portions, the genomic DNA of each subset. Some clones are missing from TCRdb's copy, which holds only in-frame ones; the method was immunoSEQ multiplex PCR. This repertoire shows around 2.5 million clones, more than 85% found once; its top ten account for 0.35% to 0.45%. Source material: naive CD4+ T cells from PBMCs. Stated subset: CD45RA+ positively selected. The TCR comes from a man between 18 and 35 years old in good health. Some clones in this sample may be carry-over from other donors' samples. The chain has TRBV19 and TRBJ1-1; TRBD1 matches at 7 bases. As DNA, the CDR3 is TGTGCCAGTGGAAGGGACAGTCGGAACACTGAAGCTTTCTTT. Protein sequence: CASGRDSRNTEAFF.